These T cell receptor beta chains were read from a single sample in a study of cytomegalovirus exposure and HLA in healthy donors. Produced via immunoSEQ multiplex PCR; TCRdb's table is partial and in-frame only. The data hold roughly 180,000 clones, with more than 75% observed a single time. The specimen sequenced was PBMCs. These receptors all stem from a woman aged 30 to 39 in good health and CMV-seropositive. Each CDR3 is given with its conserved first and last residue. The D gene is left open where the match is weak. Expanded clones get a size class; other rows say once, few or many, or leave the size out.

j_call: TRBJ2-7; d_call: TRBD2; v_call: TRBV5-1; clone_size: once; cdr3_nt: TGCGCCAGCAGCTTGGTTTGGGGGGGTGAGCAGTACTTC; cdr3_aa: CASSLVWGGEQYF
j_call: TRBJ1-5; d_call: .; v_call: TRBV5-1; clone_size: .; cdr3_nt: TGCGCCAGCAGCCGGGGAGGCGGCAATCAGCCCCAGCATTTT; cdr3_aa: CASSRGGGNQPQHF
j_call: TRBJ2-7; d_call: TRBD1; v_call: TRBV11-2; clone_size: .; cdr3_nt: TGTGCCAGCAGCTTTCGTCCAGACAGGGGCGACGAGCAGTACTTC; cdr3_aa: CASSFRPDRGDEQYF
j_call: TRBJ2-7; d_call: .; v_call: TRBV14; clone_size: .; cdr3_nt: TGTGCCAGCAGCCCCGGACACCCGGAATACGAGCAGTACTTC; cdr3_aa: CASSPGHPEYEQYF
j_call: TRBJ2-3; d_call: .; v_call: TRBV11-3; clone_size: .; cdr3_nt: TGTGCCAGCAGCGAGGCAGGGGGGTTCACAGATACGCAGTATTTT; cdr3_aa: CASSEAGGFTDTQYF
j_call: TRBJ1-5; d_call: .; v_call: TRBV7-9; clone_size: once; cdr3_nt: TGTGCCAGCAGCTTAGATTATAGCAATCAGCCCCAGCATTTT; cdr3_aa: CASSLDYSNQPQHF
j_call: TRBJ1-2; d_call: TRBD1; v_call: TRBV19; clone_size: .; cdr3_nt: TGTGCCAGTAGTACCCCGGACAGGGGGTGGGTCTATGGCTACACCTTC; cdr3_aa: CASSTPDRGWVYGYTF
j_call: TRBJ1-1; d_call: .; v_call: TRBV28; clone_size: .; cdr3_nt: TGTGCCAGTACTGGTCCTAGTCTGACTGAAGCTTTCTTT; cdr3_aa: CASTGPSLTEAFF
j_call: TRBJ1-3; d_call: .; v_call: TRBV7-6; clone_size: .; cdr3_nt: TGTGCCAGCAGTTGGGACACAAACTCTGGAAACACCATATATTTT; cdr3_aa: CASSWDTNSGNTIYF
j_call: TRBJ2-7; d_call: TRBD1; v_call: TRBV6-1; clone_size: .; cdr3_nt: TGTGCCAGCATGACGGACAGGGGGCACTACGAGCAGTACTTC; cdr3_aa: CASMTDRGHYEQYF
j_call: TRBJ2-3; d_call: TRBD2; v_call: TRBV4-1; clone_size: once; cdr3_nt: TGCGCCAGCAGCCAGTCAAGCGGGGGGAATACAGATACGCAGTATTTT; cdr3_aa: CASSQSSGGNTDTQYF
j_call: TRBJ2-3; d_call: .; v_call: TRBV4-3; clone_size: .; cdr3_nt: TGCGCCAGCAGCCAAGATAACCGGGGGGCTGGAGATACGCAGTATTTT; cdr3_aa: CASSQDNRGAGDTQYF
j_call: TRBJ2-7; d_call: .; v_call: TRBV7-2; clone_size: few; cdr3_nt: TGTGCCAGCAGCTTAGCAGGAGGGTCTCTCGACGAGCAGTACTTC; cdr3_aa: CASSLAGGSLDEQYF
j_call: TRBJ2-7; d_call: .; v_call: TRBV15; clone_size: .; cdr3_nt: TGTGCCACCAGCCCTTCGTCTAAAACCTACGAGCAGTACTTC; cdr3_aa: CATSPSSKTYEQYF
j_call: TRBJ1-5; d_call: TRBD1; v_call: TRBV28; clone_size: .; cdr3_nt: TGTGCCAGCAGTGGGGGGACAGGGGGCCTCAATCAGCCCCAGCATTTT; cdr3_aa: CASSGGTGGLNQPQHF
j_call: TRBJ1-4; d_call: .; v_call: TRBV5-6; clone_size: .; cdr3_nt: TGTGCCAGCAGCTTGGGTTCTAAGGAAAAACTGTTTTTT; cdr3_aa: CASSLGSKEKLFF
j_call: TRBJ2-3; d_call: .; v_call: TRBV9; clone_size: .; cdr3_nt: TGTGCCAGCAGCGTAAATCCCGTTTACACAGATACGCAGTATTTT; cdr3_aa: CASSVNPVYTDTQYF
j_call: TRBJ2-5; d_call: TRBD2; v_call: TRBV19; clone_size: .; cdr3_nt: TGTGCCAGTAGTATTCAGCGGGGGGGCCAAGAGACCCAGTACTTC; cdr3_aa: CASSIQRGGQETQYF
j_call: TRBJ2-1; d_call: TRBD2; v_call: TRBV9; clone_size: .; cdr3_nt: TGTGCCAGCAGCCCTAGTGGGGTGGGACTAGCTAGAAATGAGCAGTTCTTC; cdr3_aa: CASSPSGVGLARNEQFF
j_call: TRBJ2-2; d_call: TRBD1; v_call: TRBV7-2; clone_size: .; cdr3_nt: TGTGCCAGCAGCACCGACAGGGGAACCGGGGAGCTGTTTTTT; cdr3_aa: CASSTDRGTGELFF
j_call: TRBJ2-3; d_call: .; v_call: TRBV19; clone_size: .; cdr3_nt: TGTGCCAGTAGTATCCAGGCGCACCTCACAGATACGCAGTATTTT; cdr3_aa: CASSIQAHLTDTQYF
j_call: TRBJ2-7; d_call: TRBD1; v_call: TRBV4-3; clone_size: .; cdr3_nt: TGCGCCAGCAGCCGGGTACAGGGGGCGCGGAACGAGCAGTACTTC; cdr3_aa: CASSRVQGARNEQYF
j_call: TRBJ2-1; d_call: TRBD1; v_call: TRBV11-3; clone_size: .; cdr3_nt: TGTGCCAGCAGCCCCTACAGGGGGCACCCCAATGAGCAGTTCTTC; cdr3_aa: CASSPYRGHPNEQFF
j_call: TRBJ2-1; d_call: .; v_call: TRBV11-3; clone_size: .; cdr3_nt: TGTGCCAGCAGCTTAGTCGTAGTTAATGAGCAGTTCTTC; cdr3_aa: CASSLVVVNEQFF
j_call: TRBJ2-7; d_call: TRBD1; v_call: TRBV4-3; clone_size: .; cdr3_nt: TGCGCCAGCAGCCAAACCGGACAGGGTAGTAGGTACGAGCAGTACTTC; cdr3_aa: CASSQTGQGSRYEQYF
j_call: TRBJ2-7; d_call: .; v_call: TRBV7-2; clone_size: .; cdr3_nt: TGTGCCAGCTCCCCCGGGGGGCCCTACGAGCAGTACTTC; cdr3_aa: CASSPGGPYEQYF
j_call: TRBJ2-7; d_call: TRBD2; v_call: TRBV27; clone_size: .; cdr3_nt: TGTGCCAGCAGTAGATGGGGACTAGAGGACTACGAGCAGTACTTC; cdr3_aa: CASSRWGLEDYEQYF
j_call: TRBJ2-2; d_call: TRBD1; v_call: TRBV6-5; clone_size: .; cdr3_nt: TGTGCCAGCGATCATCCTGACAGGGAACACGGGGAGCTGTTTTTT; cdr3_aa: CASDHPDREHGELFF
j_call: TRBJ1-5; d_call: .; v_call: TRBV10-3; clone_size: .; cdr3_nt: TGTGCCATCAGTACCCAAGTTGGGGCGCCCCAGCATTTT; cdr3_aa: CAISTQVGAPQHF
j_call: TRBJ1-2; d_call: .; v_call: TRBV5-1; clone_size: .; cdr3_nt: TGCGCCAGCAGCTTGGGTGCAGACGGGAACTATGGCTACACCTTC; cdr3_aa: CASSLGADGNYGYTF
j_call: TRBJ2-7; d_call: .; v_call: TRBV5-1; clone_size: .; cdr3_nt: TGCGCCAGCAGAGTTGGGGTCCAGGGGACATACGAGCAGTACTTC; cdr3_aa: CASRVGVQGTYEQYF
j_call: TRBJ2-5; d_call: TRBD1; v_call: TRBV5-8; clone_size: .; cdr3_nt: TGTGCCAGCAGCTTCCGGACAGGGCACCAAGAGACCCAGTACTTC; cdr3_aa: CASSFRTGHQETQYF
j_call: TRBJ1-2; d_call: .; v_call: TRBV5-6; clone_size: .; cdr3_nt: TGTGCCAGCAGCCCGAGCCCAGGGGATAACTATGGCTACACCTTC; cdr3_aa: CASSPSPGDNYGYTF
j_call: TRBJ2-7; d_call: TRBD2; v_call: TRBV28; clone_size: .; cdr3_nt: TGTGCCAGCAGTTTCGGACGGGGGGGCAGCCACGAGCAGTACTTC; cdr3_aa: CASSFGRGGSHEQYF
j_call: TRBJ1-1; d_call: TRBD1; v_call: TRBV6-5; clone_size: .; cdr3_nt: TGTGCCAGCAGTTACTCGCTAGGACAGGGGGACACTGAAGCTTTCTTT; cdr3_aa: CASSYSLGQGDTEAFF
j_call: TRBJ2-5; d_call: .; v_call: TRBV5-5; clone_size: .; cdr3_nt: TGTGCCAGCAGGAAGGGGGGGCGGGCAGGGGACCAAGAGACCCAGTACTTC; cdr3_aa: CASRKGGRAGDQETQYF
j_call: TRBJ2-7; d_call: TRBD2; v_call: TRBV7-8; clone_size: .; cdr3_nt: TGTGCCAGCAGCTTAGGAGGAGCGGGGATTGCCTACGAGCAGTACTTC; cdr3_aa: CASSLGGAGIAYEQYF